This passage covers 12 T cell receptor beta chains from one sample sequenced in a study of CD8 T cells in ankylosing spondylitis. TCRdb re-called the 5' RACE reads with MiXCR, one entry per CDR3 protein. The sample has fewer than 250,000 distinct CDR3 sequences, more than 9% seen once. The sequencing sample was made of blood, either unsorted or a sorted T cell fraction (not recorded which). Receptor source: a male donor with ankylosing spondylitis or in good health (not recorded which).

The J gene is TRBJ1-4, the V gene TRBV19; D gene ambiguous. This CDR3 contains 16 residues. Deletions cut 8 bases from V and 2 bases from J, with 18 bases between. CDR1 and CDR2 from the germline V gene are LNHDA and SQIVND (reference sequence). The CDR3 reads CASAPLGVSTNEKLFF. The CDR3 nucleotides are TGTGCCAGTGCACCCCTCGGGGTATCGACTAATGAAAAACTGTTTTTT.

This clonotype has at least ten counts. The gene calls are TRBV5-1 and TRBJ2-5; 8 bases map to TRBD2. Trimming cost V 1 base and J 2 bases; bases outside gene matches: 7. Germline lookup yields CDR1 SGHRS and CDR2 YFSETQ. This CDR3 is built from 16 residues. Written as DNA, the CDR3 is TGCGCCAGCAGCTTGAATCCCCGGGGGGGTCAAGAGACCCAGTACTTC. It yields the protein CASSLNPRGGQETQYF.

This clonotype was counted at least ten times. This sequence joins TRBV20-1 and TRBJ1-2, with D maybe TRBD1 (6 bases). Trimming shortened V by 5 bases and J by 7 bases, and 14 bases separated the two germline ends. Germline lookup yields CDR1 DFQATT and CDR2 SNEGSKA (reference sequence). The CDR3 extends over 12 amino acids. The CDR3 DNA reads TGCAGTGCTTTGGACAGTACCGTTGGCTACACCTTC. Translating gives CSALDSTVGYTF.

This clonotype was found many times. The chain recombines TRBV27 with TRBJ2-3; TRBD1 might be the D (5 bases). The germline gives CDR1 MNHEY, CDR2 SMNVEV (reference sequence). V lost 6 bases and J 0 bases, leaving 16 bases between the germline ends. The CDR3 is 16 residues long. DNA of the CDR3: TGTGCCAGCAGCCCTTACTTAGACAGAAGCACAGATACGCAGTATTTT. It specifies CASSPYLDRSTDTQYF.

This clonotype showed up many times. The V call is TRBV11-2, the J call TRBJ1-1; possible D gene TRBD1, 5 bases. CDR3 length: 14 residues. Germline CDR1 is SGHAT and CDR2 is FQNNGV. With 2 bases removed from V and 8 bases from J, the gap between germline ends came to 15 bases. Written as DNA, the CDR3 is TGTGCCAGCAGCTTACGGGACGGCGCGGAAGAAGCTTTCTTT. Protein product: CASSLRDGAEEAFF. Together with reference TRBV11-2 and TRBJ1-1, the CDR3 gives the full variable domain: EAGVAQSPRYKIIEKRQSVAFWCNPISGHATLYWYQQILGQGPKLLIQFQNNGVVDDSQLPKDRFSAERLKGVDSTLKIQPAKLEDSAVYLCASSLRDGAEEAFFGQGTRLTVV.

This clonotype appeared a few times. The rearrangement links TRBV5-1 to TRBJ2-2, with D perhaps TRBD1 (5 bases). Deletions cut 0 bases from V and 2 bases from J, with 14 bases between. Per germline, CDR1 SGHRS and CDR2 YFSETQ. CDR3 size: 17 residues. CDR3 loop: CASSLGARETNTGELFF. CDR3 DNA sequence: TGCGCCAGCAGCTTGGGGGCCAGGGAAACCAACACCGGGGAGCTGTTTTTT.

The DNA for the CDR3 is TGTGCCAGCAGTCTAGGACAGGGGGCTTCGAACACTGAAGCTTTCTTT. Protein sequence: CASSLGQGASNTEAFF. The chain joins TRBV12-3 or TRBV12-4 to TRBJ1-1; 11 bases agree with TRBD1. The CDR3 loop spans 16 amino acids. The J segment lost 1 base and the V segment lost 5 bases, leaving 6 bases of the junction unmatched.

The CDR3 nucleotides are TGTGCCAGCAGCCATCACGGGCAGATGAATGAGCAGTTCTTC. This codes for CASSHHGQMNEQFF. The chain joins TRBV3-1 to TRBJ2-1; D is uncertain. The CDR3 has 14 residues. V was trimmed by 3 bases and J by 7 bases, leaving 13 bases between them. Germline lookup yields CDR1 LGHDT and CDR2 YNNKEL (reference sequence).

In this sample, this clonotype turned up many times. This rearrangement joins TRBV20-1 to TRBJ2-5; D unresolved. Trimming removed 5 bases from V and 3 bases from J, with 13 bases in between. The CDR3 spans 13 residues. Germline V lookup: CDR1 DFQATT, CDR2 SNEGSKA (reference sequence). CDR3 sequence: CSAPIRIEETQYF. The CDR3 DNA reads as TGCAGTGCTCCCATAAGGATCGAAGAGACCCAGTACTTC.

This clonotype appeared many times. The V call is TRBV12-3 or TRBV12-4, the J call TRBJ1-1; possibly TRBD1 for D (6 bases). The CDR3 covers 11 residues. With 8 bases removed from V and 8 bases from J, the gap between germline ends came to 12 bases. In DNA form, the CDR3 reads TGTGCCAGCCGCCGGGGGCCAGAAGCTTTCTTT. Its protein product is CASRRGPEAFF.

J is TRBJ2-5 and V is TRBV27; 10 positions agree with TRBD2. The CDR3 is 16 amino acids. Germline loops: CDR1 MNHEY, CDR2 SMNVEV (reference sequence). The V segment lost 7 bases and the J segment 3 bases; nucleotides outside the gene matches: 11. Here the CDR3 reads CASTPGALAGEETQYF. CDR3 bases: TGTGCCAGCACCCCCGGCGCTCTAGCGGGGGAAGAGACCCAGTACTTC.

About this clonotype itself: A much larger clone is a single base away; this may be a read error. This chain joins TRBV5-1 and TRBJ2-7; D unclear. There are 12 residues in the CDR3. Trimming stripped 0 bases from V and 4 bases from J, with 5 bases between. Per germline, CDR1 SGHRS and CDR2 YFSETQ. The CDR3 region has the DNA TGCGCCAGCAGCTTGGCCGAGTACGAGCAGTACTTC. It translates to CASSLAEYEQYF.